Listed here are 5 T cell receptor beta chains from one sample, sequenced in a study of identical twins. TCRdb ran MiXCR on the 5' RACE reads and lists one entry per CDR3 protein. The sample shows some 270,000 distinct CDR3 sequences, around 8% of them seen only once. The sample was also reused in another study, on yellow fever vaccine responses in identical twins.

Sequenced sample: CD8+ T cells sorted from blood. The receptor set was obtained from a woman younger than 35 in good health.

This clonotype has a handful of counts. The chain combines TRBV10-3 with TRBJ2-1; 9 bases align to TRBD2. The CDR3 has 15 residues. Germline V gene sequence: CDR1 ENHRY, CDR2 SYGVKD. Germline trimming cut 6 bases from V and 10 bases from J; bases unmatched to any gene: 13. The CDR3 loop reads CAIRVTSGSKREQFF. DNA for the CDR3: TGTGCCATCAGAGTAACTAGCGGGTCCAAAAGGGAGCAGTTCTTC.

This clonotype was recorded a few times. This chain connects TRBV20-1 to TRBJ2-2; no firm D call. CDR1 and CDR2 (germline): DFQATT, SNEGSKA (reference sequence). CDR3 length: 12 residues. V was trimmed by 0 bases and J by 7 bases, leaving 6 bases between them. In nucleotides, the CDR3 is TGCAGTGCTAGAGATGGAATCGGGGAGCTGTTTTTT. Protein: CSARDGIGELFF.

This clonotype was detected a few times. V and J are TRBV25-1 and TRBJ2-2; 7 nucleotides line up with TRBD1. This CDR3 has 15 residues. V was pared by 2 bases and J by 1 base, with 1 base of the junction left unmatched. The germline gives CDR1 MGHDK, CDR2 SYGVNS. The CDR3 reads CASSETGVNTGELFF. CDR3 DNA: TGTGCCAGCAGTGAAACAGGGGTGAACACCGGGGAGCTGTTTTTT.

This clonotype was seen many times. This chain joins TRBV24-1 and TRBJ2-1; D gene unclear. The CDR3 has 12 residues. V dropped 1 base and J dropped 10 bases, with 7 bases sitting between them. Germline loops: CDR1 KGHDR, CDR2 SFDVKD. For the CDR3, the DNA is TGTGCCACCAGTGATTTTCGTGGCGAGCAGTTCTTC. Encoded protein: CATSDFRGEQFF.

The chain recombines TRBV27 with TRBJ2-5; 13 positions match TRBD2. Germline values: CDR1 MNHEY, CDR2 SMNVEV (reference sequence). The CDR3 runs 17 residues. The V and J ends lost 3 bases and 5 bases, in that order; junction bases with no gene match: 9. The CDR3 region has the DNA TGTGCCAGCAGTTTTGGGACTAGCGGGGAGCCACTGGAGACCCAGTACTTC. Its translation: CASSFGTSGEPLETQYF.